A selection of T cell receptor beta chains follows, all from one sample in a study of T cells in Graves' hyperthyroidism and ophthalmopathy. Via MiXCR, TCRdb re-called the multiplex PCR reads, giving one row per CDR3 protein. The sample contains under 700,000 distinct CDR3 sequences, over 15% of which appear only once. Specimen: blood. The source of these receptors is a woman between 18 and 29 years old with Graves' hyperthyroidism. Each CDR3 is given with its conserved first and last residue. The order of the fields is clone size, J gene, D gene, V gene, CDR3 protein, CDR3 DNA. A D gene is named only where the DNA matches it firmly. A clone size is listed for some rows: how often the clone was seen (once, few, many), or a class if it is expanded.

size: NA
J: TRBJ2-5
D: NA
V: TRBV6-2/TRBV6-3
CDR3: CASSAEKTQYF
DNA: TGTGCCAGCAGTGCAGAGAAGACCCAGTACTTC

size: many
J: TRBJ2-5
D: TRBD2
V: TRBV6-1
CDR3: CASRTSGGASETQYF
DNA: TGTGCCAGCAGGACTAGCGGGGGGGCCAGTGAGACCCAGTACTTC

size: NA
J: TRBJ2-1
D: NA
V: TRBV4-3
CDR3: CASSQGGGYNEQFF
DNA: TGCGCCAGCAGCCAAGGGGGAGGCTACAATGAGCAGTTCTTC

size: many
J: TRBJ2-7
D: TRBD1
V: TRBV9
CDR3: CASSPEGQGAREQYF
DNA: TGTGCCAGCAGCCCAGAGGGACAGGGGGCGCGGGAGCAGTACTTC

size: many
J: TRBJ2-2
D: NA
V: TRBV24-1
CDR3: CATSDFRIRSGTRDTGELFF
DNA: TGTGCCACCAGTGATTTCCGGATTCGATCGGGCACCCGAGACACCGGGGAGCTGTTTTTT

size: few
J: TRBJ2-5
D: TRBD2
V: TRBV20-1
CDR3: CSLAGAGETQYF
DNA: TGCAGTCTAGCGGGAGCCGGTGAGACCCAGTACTTC

size: few
J: TRBJ2-7
D: NA
V: TRBV10-3
CDR3: CATGGGELSYEQYF
DNA: TGCGCAACAGGGGGAGGGGAACTCTCCTACGAGCAGTACTTC

size: NA
J: TRBJ2-3
D: TRBD2
V: TRBV11-2
CDR3: CASSLQVPGLAGGTDTQYF
DNA: TGTGCCAGCAGCTTACAAGTACCGGGACTAGCGGGAGGCACGGATACGCAGTATTTT

size: many
J: TRBJ1-1
D: NA
V: TRBV6-1
CDR3: CASRTWTVNTEAFF
DNA: TGTGCCAGCAGAACCTGGACAGTGAACACTGAAGCTTTCTTT

size: NA
J: TRBJ2-1
D: TRBD2
V: TRBV7-9
CDR3: CASSLGTSGRSDEQFF
DNA: TGTGCCAGCAGCTTAGGGACTAGCGGGAGGAGTGATGAGCAGTTCTTC

size: NA
J: TRBJ2-7
D: TRBD2
V: TRBV14
CDR3: CASSPYDSGRAGYEQYF
DNA: TGTGCCAGCAGCCCGTATGATAGCGGGAGGGCCGGATACGAGCAGTACTTC

size: NA
J: TRBJ2-1
D: NA
V: TRBV7-9
CDR3: CASSPRGRDEQFF
DNA: TGTGCCAGCAGCCCCCGGGGGCGGGATGAGCAGTTCTTC

size: NA
J: TRBJ2-1
D: NA
V: TRBV24-1
CDR3: CATSDLQVRGGNEQFF
DNA: TGTGCCACCAGTGATTTGCAAGTCCGCGGCGGCAATGAGCAGTTCTTC

size: NA
J: TRBJ2-1
D: TRBD2
V: TRBV7-2
CDR3: CASRLGLADYNEQFF
DNA: TGTGCCAGCAGACTGGGACTAGCGGACTACAATGAGCAGTTCTTC

size: few
J: TRBJ2-1
D: NA
V: TRBV9
CDR3: CASSVGSTYNEQFF
DNA: TGTGCCAGCAGCGTAGGGTCTACCTACAATGAGCAGTTCTTC

size: NA
J: TRBJ2-7
D: NA
V: TRBV7-9
CDR3: CASSSYLGGGSSYEQYF
DNA: TGTGCCAGCAGTTCATACTTAGGGGGCGGGAGCTCCTACGAGCAGTACTTC

size: NA
J: TRBJ2-1
D: TRBD1
V: TRBV20-1
CDR3: CSAPDRDNEQFF
DNA: TGCAGTGCCCCGGACAGGGACAATGAGCAGTTCTTC

size: many
J: TRBJ1-1
D: TRBD1
V: TRBV20-1
CDR3: CSARDRVAEAFF
DNA: TGCAGTGCTAGGGACAGGGTTGCTGAAGCTTTCTTT

size: NA
J: TRBJ2-5
D: TRBD2
V: TRBV7-2
CDR3: CASSRKRGALGETQYF
DNA: TGTGCCAGCAGCCGTAAGCGGGGGGCCTTAGGTGAGACCCAGTACTTC

size: NA
J: TRBJ2-1
D: TRBD2
V: TRBV28
CDR3: CASSGLAGEHNEQFF
DNA: TGTGCCAGCAGTGGACTAGCGGGAGAGCACAATGAGCAGTTCTTC

size: NA
J: TRBJ2-7
D: TRBD1
V: TRBV5-1
CDR3: CASSFPPGQGPDEQYF
DNA: TGCGCCAGCAGCTTTCCCCCGGGACAGGGACCGGACGAGCAGTACTTC

size: many
J: TRBJ2-7
D: NA
V: TRBV7-9
CDR3: CASSPDRKSNYEQYF
DNA: TGTGCCAGCAGCCCCGACAGGAAATCGAACTACGAGCAGTACTTC

size: many
J: TRBJ1-1
D: NA
V: TRBV20-1
CDR3: CSARPGVVGTEAFF
DNA: TGCAGTGCTAGACCCGGCGTAGTGGGGACTGAAGCTTTCTTT

size: NA
J: TRBJ1-2
D: NA
V: TRBV6-2/TRBV6-3
CDR3: CASSYSTGLVGYGYTF
DNA: TGTGCCAGCAGTTACTCGACCGGGCTGGTAGGCTATGGCTACACCTTC

size: NA
J: TRBJ1-6
D: NA
V: TRBV19
CDR3: CASSIAPVAPPYNSPLHF
DNA: TGTGCCAGTAGTATTGCCCCGGTAGCCCCACCATATAATTCACCCCTCCACTTT

size: NA
J: TRBJ2-1
D: NA
V: TRBV5-4
CDR3: CASRRVEGPNEQFF
DNA: TGTGCCAGCAGGAGAGTTGAGGGCCCGAATGAGCAGTTCTTC

size: many
J: TRBJ2-7
D: TRBD2
V: TRBV28
CDR3: CASSLAGGGVREQYF
DNA: TGTGCCAGCAGTTTAGCGGGGGGGGGGGTTCGCGAGCAGTACTTC

size: once
J: TRBJ1-2
D: TRBD1
V: TRBV20-1
CDR3: CSASYRGGLGYTF
DNA: TGCAGTGCGTCCTACAGGGGGGGCCTAGGCTACACCTTC

size: few
J: TRBJ1-3
D: TRBD1
V: TRBV9
CDR3: CASSVEGTGGNTIYF
DNA: TGTGCCAGCAGCGTAGAAGGGACAGGGGGAAACACCATATATTTT

size: many
J: TRBJ1-5
D: NA
V: TRBV24-1
CDR3: CATSDRGPPGEPQHF
DNA: TGTGCCACCAGTGACCGCGGACCGCCCGGGGAGCCCCAGCATTTT

size: many
J: TRBJ2-5
D: TRBD2
V: TRBV5-6
CDR3: CASSFSYGRYQETQYF
DNA: TGTGCCAGCAGCTTTTCATACGGGAGGTACCAAGAGACCCAGTACTTC

size: few
J: TRBJ1-5
D: NA
V: TRBV5-1
CDR3: CASSLDGGHQPQHF
DNA: TGCGCCAGCAGTTTAGATGGGGGACATCAGCCCCAGCATTTT

size: NA
J: TRBJ1-5
D: NA
V: TRBV7-3
CDR3: CASSLGFIQPQHF
DNA: TGTGCCAGCAGCTTAGGATTCATTCAGCCCCAGCATTTT

size: many
J: TRBJ1-1
D: NA
V: TRBV6-1
CDR3: CASKGGNTEAFF
DNA: TGTGCCAGCAAAGGAGGGAACACTGAAGCTTTCTTT

size: many
J: TRBJ1-4
D: NA
V: TRBV2
CDR3: CASNVGSKLFF
DNA: TGTGCCAGCAATGTAGGGAGTAAACTGTTTTTT

size: many
J: TRBJ1-2
D: NA
V: TRBV2
CDR3: CASSGPSTNFGYTF
DNA: TGTGCCAGCAGTGGTCCGAGTACAAACTTTGGCTACACCTTC

size: NA
J: TRBJ2-1
D: NA
V: TRBV4-3
CDR3: CASSQDAGTSYNEQFF
DNA: TGCGCCAGCAGCCAAGATGCAGGTACCTCCTACAATGAGCAGTTCTTC

size: NA
J: TRBJ2-7
D: TRBD2
V: TRBV19
CDR3: CASSIIAGTYEQYF
DNA: TGTGCCAGTAGTATTATAGCGGGGACCTACGAGCAGTACTTC

size: NA
J: TRBJ2-7
D: NA
V: TRBV6-1
CDR3: CASSEGSFSSYEQYF
DNA: TGTGCCAGCAGTGAAGGGTCTTTTAGCTCCTACGAGCAGTACTTC

size: many
J: TRBJ1-2
D: NA
V: TRBV2
CDR3: CASKYRVYTF
DNA: TGTGCCAGCAAATACAGGGTTTACACCTTC

size: many
J: TRBJ2-1
D: TRBD2
V: TRBV11-3
CDR3: CASSRLAGDLGEQFF
DNA: TGTGCCAGCAGCCGACTAGCGGGAGATCTAGGTGAGCAGTTCTTC

size: many
J: TRBJ2-3
D: TRBD2
V: TRBV7-9
CDR3: CASSLGGYTSELYTDTQYF
DNA: TGTGCCAGCAGCTTAGGGGGGTATACTAGCGAACTGTACACAGATACGCAGTATTTT

size: many
J: TRBJ2-7
D: NA
V: TRBV12-5
CDR3: CASGLVVDLSYEQYF
DNA: TGTGCTAGTGGTTTGGTGGTTGATCTCTCCTACGAGCAGTACTTC

size: many
J: TRBJ1-5
D: NA
V: TRBV27
CDR3: CASSFIGNQPQHF
DNA: TGTGCCAGCAGTTTCATAGGAAATCAGCCCCAGCATTTT

size: many
J: TRBJ1-1
D: TRBD1
V: TRBV5-6
CDR3: CASSQDRVIRSEAFF
DNA: TGTGCCAGCAGTCAAGACAGGGTTATTAGGTCTGAAGCTTTCTTT

size: many
J: TRBJ2-5
D: TRBD1
V: TRBV28
CDR3: CATNSQGFRQETQYF
DNA: TGTGCCACCAACTCACAGGGGTTCCGGCAAGAGACCCAGTACTTC